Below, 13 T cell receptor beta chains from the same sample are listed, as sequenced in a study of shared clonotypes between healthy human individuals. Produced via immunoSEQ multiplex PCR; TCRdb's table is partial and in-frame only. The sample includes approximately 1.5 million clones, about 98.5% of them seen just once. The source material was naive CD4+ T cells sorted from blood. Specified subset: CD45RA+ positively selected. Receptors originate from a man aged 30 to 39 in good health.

Here the CDR3 DNA reads TGTGCCAGCAGTGAACTCCGGTCTGCTGCGAACGAGCAGTACTTC. Translation: CASSELRSAANEQYF. J is TRBJ2-7 and V is TRBV25-1, with no clear D. The CDR3 is made up of 15 amino acids. Germline V gives CDR1 MGHDK, CDR2 SYGVNS. V was shortened by 2 bases and J by 5 bases, with 16 bases between the two germline ends.

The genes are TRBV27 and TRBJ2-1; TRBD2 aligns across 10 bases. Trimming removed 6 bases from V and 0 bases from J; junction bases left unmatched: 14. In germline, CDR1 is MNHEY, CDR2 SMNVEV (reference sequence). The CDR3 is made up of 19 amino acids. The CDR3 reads CASRKLAGLTKSSYNEQFF. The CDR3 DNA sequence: TGTGCCAGCAGAAAACTAGCGGGACTTACTAAAAGCTCCTACAATGAGCAGTTCTTC.

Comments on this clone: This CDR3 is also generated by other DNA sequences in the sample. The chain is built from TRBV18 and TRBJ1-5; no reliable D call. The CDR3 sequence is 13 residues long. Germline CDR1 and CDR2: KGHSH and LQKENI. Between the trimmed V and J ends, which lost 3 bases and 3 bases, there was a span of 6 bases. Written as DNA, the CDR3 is TGTGCCAGCTCACCGGGGTCCAATCAGCCCCAGCATTTT. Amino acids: CASSPGSNQPQHF.

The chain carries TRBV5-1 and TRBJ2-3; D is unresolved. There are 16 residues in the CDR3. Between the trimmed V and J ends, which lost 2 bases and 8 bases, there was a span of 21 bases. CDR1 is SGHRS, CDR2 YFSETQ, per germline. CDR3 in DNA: TGCGCCAGCAGCTTTGTGGCCCAAGGATCGGAGAGTACGCAGTATTTT. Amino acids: CASSFVAQGSESTQYF.

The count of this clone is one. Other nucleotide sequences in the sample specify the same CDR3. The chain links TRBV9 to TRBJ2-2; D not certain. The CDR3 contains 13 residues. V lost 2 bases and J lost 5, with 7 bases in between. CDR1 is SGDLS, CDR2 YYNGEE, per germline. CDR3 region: CASSVGRTGELFF. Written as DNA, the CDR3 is TGTGCCAGCAGCGTCGGCAGGACCGGGGAGCTGTTTTTT.

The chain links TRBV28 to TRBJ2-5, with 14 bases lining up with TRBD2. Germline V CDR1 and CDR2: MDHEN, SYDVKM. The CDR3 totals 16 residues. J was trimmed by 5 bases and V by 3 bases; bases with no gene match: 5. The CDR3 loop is CASSLTSGRAGETQYF. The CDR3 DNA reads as TGTGCCAGCAGTTTGACTAGCGGGAGGGCCGGGGAGACCCAGTACTTC.

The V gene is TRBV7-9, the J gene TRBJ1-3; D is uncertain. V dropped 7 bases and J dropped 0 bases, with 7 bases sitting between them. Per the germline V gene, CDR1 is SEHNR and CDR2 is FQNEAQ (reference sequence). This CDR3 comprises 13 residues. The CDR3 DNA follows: TGTGCCAGCATCCACAGCTCTGGAAACACCATATATTTT. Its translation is CASIHSSGNTIYF.

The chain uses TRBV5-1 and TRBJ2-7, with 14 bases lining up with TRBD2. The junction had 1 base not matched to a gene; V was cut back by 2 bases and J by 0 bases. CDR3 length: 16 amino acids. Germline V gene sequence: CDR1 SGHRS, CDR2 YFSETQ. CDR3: CASSFGTSGSSYEQYF. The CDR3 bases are TGCGCCAGCAGCTTTGGGACTAGCGGGAGCTCCTACGAGCAGTACTTC.

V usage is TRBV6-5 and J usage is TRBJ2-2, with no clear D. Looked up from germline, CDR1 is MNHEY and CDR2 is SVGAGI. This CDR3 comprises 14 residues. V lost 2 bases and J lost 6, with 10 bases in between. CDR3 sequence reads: CASSYAKYAGELFF. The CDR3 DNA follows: TGTGCCAGCAGTTACGCCAAGTACGCCGGGGAGCTGTTTTTT.

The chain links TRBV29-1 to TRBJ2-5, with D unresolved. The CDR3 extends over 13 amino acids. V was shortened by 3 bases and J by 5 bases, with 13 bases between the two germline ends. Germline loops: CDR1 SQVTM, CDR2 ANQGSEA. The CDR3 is CSVDGHDGETQYF. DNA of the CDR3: TGCAGCGTTGATGGCCACGACGGGGAGACCCAGTACTTC. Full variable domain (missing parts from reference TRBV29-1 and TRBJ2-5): SAVISQKPSRDICQRGTSLTIQCQVDSQVTMMFWYRQQPGQSLTLIATANQGSEATYESGFVIDKFPISRPNLTFSTLTVSNMSPEDSSIYLCSVDGHDGETQYFGPGTRLLVL.

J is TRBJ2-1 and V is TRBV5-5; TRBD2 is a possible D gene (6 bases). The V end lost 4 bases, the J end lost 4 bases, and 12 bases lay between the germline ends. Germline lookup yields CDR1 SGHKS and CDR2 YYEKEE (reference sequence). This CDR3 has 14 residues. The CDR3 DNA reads TGTGCCAGCAGCCCCGGGACTGAGTACAATGAGCAGTTCTTC. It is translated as CASSPGTEYNEQFF.

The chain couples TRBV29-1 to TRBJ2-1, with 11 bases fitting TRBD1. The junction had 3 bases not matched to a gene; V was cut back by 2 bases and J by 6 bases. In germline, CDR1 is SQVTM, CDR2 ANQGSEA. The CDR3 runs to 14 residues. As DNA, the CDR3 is TGCAGCGTTGAAATAGGGACAGGGGGCAATGAGCAGTTCTTC. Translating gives CSVEIGTGGNEQFF.

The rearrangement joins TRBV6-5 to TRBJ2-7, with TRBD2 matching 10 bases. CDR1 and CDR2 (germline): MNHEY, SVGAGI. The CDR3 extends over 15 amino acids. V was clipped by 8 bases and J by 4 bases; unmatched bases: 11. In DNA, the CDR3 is TGTGCCAGCCAAAACACAGCGGGAGGGGGGTACGAGCAGTACTTC. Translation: CASQNTAGGGYEQYF.